The clone carrying this T cell receptor beta chain has ten or more counts. This sample is drawn from a study of tumor and adjacent non-tumor tissue in lung cancer. The template was RNA from unsorted bulk tissue. The CDR3 spans 13 residues. CDR1 and CDR2 (germline): DFQATT, SNEGSKA (reference sequence). V dropped 3 bases and J dropped 0 bases, with 9 bases sitting between them. Three rounds of nested PCR, following a modified ARM-PCR protocol, produced the TCRbeta library. In TCRdb, the multiplex PCR reads were re-called with MiXCR into one record per CDR3 protein. Here the sample spans roughly 220,000 distinct CDR3 sequences, about 76% being singletons.

The V gene is TRBV20-1, the J gene TRBJ2-7, with a possible D match to TRBD2 (5 bases). The source of this sequence is a man aged 55 to 70 with non-small cell lung cancer. Material: lung tumor tissue. The CDR3 spells CSASEDFSYEQYF. The CDR3 DNA is TGCAGTGCTAGTGAGGACTTCTCCTACGAGCAGTACTTC.